This TCR beta chain came from a study of T-cell reconstitution after alpha-beta-depleted transplantation in children. Study-level findings and limits: There were some patients whose high TCRbeta diversity at day 60 came from surviving recipient T cells and thymic progenitors.

This clonotype was observed many times. Antigen: not known. As it was prepared, the TCRbeta library received unique molecular identifiers. Via MiXCR, TCRdb re-called the PCR reads, giving one row per CDR3 protein. The sample carries 530,000 or so distinct CDR3 sequences, 25% to 30% recorded once. The sample in question was PBMCs, obtained before TCRalphabeta/CD19-depleted stem cell transplant. The receptor was isolated from a boy younger than two with Wiskott-Aldrich syndrome, due to receive a stem cell transplant.

This chain's CDR3 is CSARSYGIGTDTQYF. CDR3 coding DNA: TGCAGTGCTAGAAGTTACGGGATTGGCACAGATACGCAGTATTTT. V usage is TRBV20-1 and J usage is TRBJ2-3, with D maybe TRBD2 (5 bases). V was shortened by 2 bases and J by 1 base, with 13 bases between the two germline ends. The length of the CDR3 is 15 residues. Per germline, CDR1 DFQATT and CDR2 SNEGSKA (reference sequence).